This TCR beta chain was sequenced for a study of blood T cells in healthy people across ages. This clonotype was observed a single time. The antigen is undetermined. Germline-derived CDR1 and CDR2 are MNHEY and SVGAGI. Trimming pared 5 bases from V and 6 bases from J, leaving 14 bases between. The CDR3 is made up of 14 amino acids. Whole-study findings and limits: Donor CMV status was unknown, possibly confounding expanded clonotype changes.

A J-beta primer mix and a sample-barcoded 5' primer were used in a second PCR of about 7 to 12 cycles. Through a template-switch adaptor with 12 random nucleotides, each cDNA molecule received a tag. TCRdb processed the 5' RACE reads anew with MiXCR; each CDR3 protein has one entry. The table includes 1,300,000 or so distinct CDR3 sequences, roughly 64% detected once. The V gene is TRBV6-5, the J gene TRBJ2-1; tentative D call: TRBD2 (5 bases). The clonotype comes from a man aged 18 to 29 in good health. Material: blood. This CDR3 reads CASSDAGGVNEQFF. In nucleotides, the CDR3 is TGTGCCAGCAGTGACGCCGGAGGAGTCAATGAGCAGTTCTTC.